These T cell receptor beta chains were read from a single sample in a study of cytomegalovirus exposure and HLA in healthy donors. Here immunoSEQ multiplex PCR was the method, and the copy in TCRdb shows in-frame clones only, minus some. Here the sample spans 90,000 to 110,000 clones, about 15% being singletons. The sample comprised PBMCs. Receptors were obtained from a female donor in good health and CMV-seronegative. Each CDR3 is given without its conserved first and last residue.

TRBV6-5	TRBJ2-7	ASSTRDNYEQY
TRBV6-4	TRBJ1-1	ASSSSEGTEAF
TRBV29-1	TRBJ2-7	SVSGTGSYEQY
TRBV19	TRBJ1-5	ASGQGANQPQH
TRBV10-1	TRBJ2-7	ASSEGTGTGANEQY
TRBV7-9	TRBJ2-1	ASSPLTSTSYNEQF
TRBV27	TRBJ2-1	ASLTSGSPYNEQF
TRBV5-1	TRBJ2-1	ASSWRASRRFEQF
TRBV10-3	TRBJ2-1	AISDPLGLHNEQF
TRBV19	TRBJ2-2	ASSESDRVVGELF
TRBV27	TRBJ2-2	ASSSTTSGGATGELF
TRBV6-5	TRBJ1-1	ASSYEKLSEAF
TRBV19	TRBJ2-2	ATAGFGELF
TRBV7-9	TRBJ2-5	ASSLAHRQETQY
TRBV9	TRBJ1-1	ASSAGQGANTEAF